Below, 21 T cell receptor beta chains from the same sample are listed, as sequenced in a study of shared clonotypes between healthy human individuals. TCRdb's copy holds only in-frame clones and misses some; the assay was immunoSEQ multiplex PCR. The sample comprises around 2.5 million clones, over 85% of which are singletons, and roughly 0.39% rests with the top ten. The source material was naive CD4+ T cells from PBMCs. Subset noted: CD45RA+ positively selected. The source of these receptors is a man aged 18 to 29 in good health. Some clones in this sample may be carry-over from other donors' samples.

The table lists this clone with a count of one. The V gene is TRBV7-9, the J gene TRBJ2-7; 7 bases match TRBD2. The CDR3 consists of 14 residues. The junction had 10 bases not matched to a gene; V was cut back by 6 bases and J by 5 bases. CDR1 is SEHNR, CDR2 FQNEAQ, per germline (reference sequence). The CDR3 loop is CASRGRGSTHEQYF. CDR3 DNA sequence: TGTGCCAGCAGAGGACGCGGGAGTACCCACGAGCAGTACTTC.

CDR3 sequence reads: CASRVGSSGPQHF. The CDR3 DNA is TGTGCCAGCAGGGTGGGGAGTTCAGGGCCCCAGCATTTT. The chain couples TRBV2 to TRBJ1-5; no definite D call. CDR1 and CDR2 from the germline V gene are SNHLY and FYNNEI. V was trimmed by 6 bases and J by 9 bases, leaving 15 bases between them. The CDR3 runs 13 residues.

The gene calls are TRBV29-1 and TRBJ2-1, with D possibly TRBD1 on 5 matching bases. CDR3 size: 12 residues. V lost 5 bases and J 7 bases, leaving 12 bases between the germline ends. Per germline, CDR1 SQVTM and CDR2 ANQGSEA. CDR3 nucleotides: TGCAGCGTTATGGGGCACATGAATGAGCAGTTCTTC. This gives the protein CSVMGHMNEQFF.

The V and J genes are TRBV18 and TRBJ1-5, with 12 positions matching TRBD1. Germline V gives CDR1 KGHSH, CDR2 LQKENI. J lost 5 bases, V lost 4 bases, and 9 bases had no gene match. This CDR3 has 17 residues. In DNA form, the CDR3 reads TGTGCCAGCTCACGAGCCGGGACAGGGGGCAGGGATCAGCCCCAGCATTTT. Amino acid sequence: CASSRAGTGGRDQPQHF.

The chain uses TRBV5-1 and TRBJ2-5, with TRBD1 matching 7 bases. Germline CDR1 reads SGHRS; CDR2 reads YFSETQ. The CDR3 has 15 amino acids. V lost 8 bases to trimming and J lost 0 bases; unmatched junction nucleotides: 10. CDR3 in amino acids: CASLASGQYQETQYF. DNA for the CDR3: TGCGCCAGTTTAGCCTCGGGACAGTACCAAGAGACCCAGTACTTC. The full variable domain, its missing parts supplied by reference TRBV5-1 and TRBJ2-5, is KAGVTQTPRYLIKTRGQQVTLSCSPISGHRSVSWYQQTPGQGLQFLFEYFSETQRNKGNFPGRFSGRQFSNSRSEMNVSTLELGDSALYLCASLASGQYQETQYFGPGTRLLVL.

V is TRBV9 and J is TRBJ2-2; possible D gene TRBD2, 6 bases. The CDR3 has 13 residues. CDR1 and CDR2 from the germline V gene are SGDLS and YYNGEE. The V end was cut by 7 bases, the J end by 7 bases, with 14 bases between. CDR3 sequence reads: CASSEEGIGELFF. The CDR3 coding sequence is TGTGCCAGCTCTGAGGAGGGGATCGGGGAGCTGTTTTTT.

The chain couples TRBV30 to TRBJ2-3; TRBD1 aligns across 9 bases. The CDR3 has 15 residues. Germline V gene data show CDR1 as GTSNPN and CDR2 as SVGIG (reference sequence). The junction had 2 bases not matched to a gene; V was cut back by 1 base and J by 0 bases. CDR3 region: CAWSAGQGSTDTQYF. DNA of the CDR3: TGTGCCTGGAGTGCGGGACAGGGAAGCACAGATACGCAGTATTTT.

The chain combines TRBV7-3 with TRBJ1-1; TRBD1 matches at 7 bases. This CDR3 spans 13 amino acids. Germline CDR1 reads SGHTA; CDR2 reads FQGTGA. The junction had 4 bases not matched to a gene; V was cut back by 5 bases and J by 4 bases. CDR3 sequence: CASSGNRGTEAFF. CDR3 DNA: TGTGCCAGCAGCGGAAACAGGGGCACTGAAGCTTTCTTT.

The V and J genes are TRBV4-2 and TRBJ1-2; D possibly corresponds to TRBD1 (6 bases). The CDR3 is 16 amino acids. Trimming removed 4 bases at V and 0 bases at J, with 15 bases between. Germline assignment: CDR1 LGHNA and CDR2 YNFKEQ. For the CDR3, the DNA is TGTGCCAGCAGCCTAACCACGGGGGGCACTAACTATGGCTACACCTTC. It is translated as CASSLTTGGTNYGYTF.

This chain uses TRBV29-1 with TRBJ1-1; D is unresolved. Germline V gene data show CDR1 as SQVTM and CDR2 as ANQGSEA. With 4 bases removed from V and 4 bases from J, the gap between germline ends came to 7 bases. The CDR3 loop spans 11 amino acids. Here the CDR3 DNA reads TGCAGCGTTGTGCCGAGCACTGAAGCTTTCTTT. As protein: CSVVPSTEAFF.

This clone occurred once. The chain is built from TRBV7-6 and TRBJ1-1, with TRBD1 matching over 10 bases. V shed 5 bases, J shed 7 bases, and the junction held 13 bases outside the gene matches. Germline V gene data show CDR1 as SGHVS and CDR2 as FNYEAQ. The CDR3 spans 16 residues. The CDR3 nucleotides are TGTGCCAGCAGCACAAGACAGGGGGCAAATTTGGTTGAAGCTTTCTTT. It translates to CASSTRQGANLVEAFF.

V gene TRBV29-1 combines with J gene TRBJ1-1; D might be TRBD1 (5 bases). V was trimmed by 7 bases and J by 6 bases, leaving 15 bases between them. CDR1 and CDR2 from the germline V gene are SQVTM and ANQGSEA. The CDR3 runs 12 residues. The CDR3 nucleotides are TGCAGCGCCCACTCGGGGACGTCTGAAGCTTTCTTT. Translation gives CSAHSGTSEAFF.

This clone has only one observation. The chain links TRBV5-4 to TRBJ2-1, with 7 bases identical to TRBD2. Germline lookup yields CDR1 SGHNT and CDR2 YYREEE (reference sequence). Trimming at V came to 3 bases and at J to 4 bases, leaving 7 bases not matched to a gene. The CDR3 spans 15 residues. In DNA form, the CDR3 reads TGTGCCAGCAGCTGGGGAGGGGCGCCGTACAATGAGCAGTTCTTC. It yields the protein CASSWGGAPYNEQFF. Drawing the rest from reference TRBV5-4 and TRBJ2-1, the complete variable domain is ETGVTQSPTHLIKTRGQQVTLRCSSQSGHNTVSWYQQALGQGPQFIFQYYREEENGRGNFPPRFSGLQFPNYSSELNVNALELDDSALYLCASSWGGAPYNEQFFGPGTRLTVL.

Concerning this clone: The sample holds other DNA sequences that translate to the same CDR3. The genes are TRBV5-1 and TRBJ2-3; D may be TRBD2 (6 bases). V lost 0 bases and J lost 4, with 12 bases in between. CDR3 length: 15 residues. The V gene's germline CDR1 is SGHRS and CDR2 YFSETQ. The CDR3 region has the DNA TGCGCCAGCAGCTTGGGACCCTCGGGGGCAGATACGCAGTATTTT. Translation: CASSLGPSGADTQYF.

The chain employs TRBV27 and TRBJ2-5, with D unresolved. The J call is uncertain, as TRBJ2-7 better fits the DNA end. Germline CDR1 is MNHEY and CDR2 is SMNVEV (reference sequence). The CDR3 is 15 amino acids. The CDR3 loop is CASSPAVSYSYEQYF. The CDR3, as DNA: TGTGCCAGCAGCCCTGCCGTGAGCTACTCCTACGAGCAGTACTTC.

The V gene is TRBV28, the J gene TRBJ1-1; 8 bases are shared with TRBD1. Trimming took 5 bases from V and 1 from J; bases not matched to a gene: 3. Germline V CDR1 and CDR2: MDHEN, SYDVKM. The CDR3 has 14 residues. The CDR3 loop reads CASSPQGANTEAFF. The CDR3 DNA sequence: TGTGCCAGCAGTCCGCAGGGGGCGAACACTGAAGCTTTCTTT.

The gene calls are TRBV10-3 and TRBJ2-1, with 10 bases lining up with TRBD1. Germline CDR1 ENHRY, CDR2 SYGVKD. This CDR3 spans 20 amino acids. Unmatched junction bases numbered 20, after V lost 3 bases and J lost 6 bases. The CDR3, as DNA: TGTGCCATCAGTGAACGAGCGGGACAGGGGTCGGGAGGGAAGGTCAATGAGCAGTTCTTC. It encodes CAISERAGQGSGGKVNEQFF.

DNA for the CDR3: TGTGCCAGCACAGGGGGGACCCAGTACTTC. It codes for CASTGGTQYF. The rearrangement links TRBV28 to TRBJ2-5; 7 positions agree with TRBD1. CDR1 MDHEN and CDR2 SYDVKM come from the germline V gene. The junction had 0 bases not matched to a gene; V was cut back by 7 bases and J by 7 bases. This CDR3 spans 10 amino acids. Using reference TRBV28 and TRBJ2-5 for the parts outside the CDR3, the full variable domain is DVKVTQSSRYLVKRTGEKVFLECVQDMDHENMFWYRQDPGLGLRLIYFSYDVKMKEKGDIPEGYSVSREKKERFSLILESASTNQTSMYLCASTGGTQYFGPGTRLLVL.

Comments on this clone: The same CDR3 is also encoded by other DNA sequences in this sample. CDR3 sequence (DNA): TGTGCCAGCAGTCCCCGGACGGGTTCCTACGAGCAGTACTTC. This encodes CASSPRTGSYEQYF. The chain is built from TRBV6-5 and TRBJ2-7; D ambiguous. CDR3 size: 14 residues. Trimming stripped 5 bases from V and 1 base from J, with 12 bases between. CDR1 is MNHEY, CDR2 SVGAGI, per germline.

This chain connects TRBV5-1 to TRBJ2-2; TRBD1 matches at 7 bases. J was trimmed by 3 bases and V by 4 bases; bases with no gene match: 6. CDR1 and CDR2 (germline): SGHRS, YFSETQ. The CDR3 runs to 15 residues. The DNA of the CDR3 is TGCGCCAGCAGCATCACCGGGACAGACACCGGGGAGCTGTTTTTT. Translating gives CASSITGTDTGELFF.

About this clone itself: Other nucleotide sequences in the sample specify the same CDR3. The chain carries TRBV2 and TRBJ1-1; D is perhaps TRBD1 (6 bases). Deletions cut 4 bases from V and 2 bases from J, with 8 bases between. The germline V gene has CDR1 SNHLY and CDR2 FYNNEI. The CDR3 is 13 amino acids. Written as DNA, the CDR3 is TGTGCCAGCAGTGGACAGGTTAACACTGAAGCTTTCTTT. It specifies CASSGQVNTEAFF. The complete variable domain, with remaining parts taken from reference TRBV2 and TRBJ1-1, reads EPEVTQTPSHQVTQMGQEVILRCVPISNHLYFYWYRQILGQKVEFLVSFYNNEISEKSEIFDDQFSVERPDGSNFTLKIRSTKLEDSAMYFCASSGQVNTEAFFGQGTRLTVV.